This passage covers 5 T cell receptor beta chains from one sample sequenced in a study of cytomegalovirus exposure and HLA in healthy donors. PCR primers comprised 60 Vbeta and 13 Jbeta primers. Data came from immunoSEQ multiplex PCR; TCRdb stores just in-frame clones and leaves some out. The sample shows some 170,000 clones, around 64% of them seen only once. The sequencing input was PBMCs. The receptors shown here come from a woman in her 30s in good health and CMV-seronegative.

CDR3 bases: TGTGCCAGTAGTGGGAGGGGAGAGACCCAGTACTTC. Its protein product is CASSGRGETQYF. This rearrangement joins TRBV19 to TRBJ2-5, with TRBD2 matching over 7 bases. Germline loops: CDR1 LNHDA, CDR2 SQIVND (reference sequence). J gave up 4 bases and V 5 bases, and 1 base lay outside the gene matches. The CDR3 is 12 amino acids.

As DNA, the CDR3 is TGTGCCAGCATAAAGGCGGTCGACAATCAGCCCCAGCATTTT. Translated, it gives CASIKAVDNQPQHF. This chain joins TRBV6-4 and TRBJ1-5, with D hard to call. The V end was cut by 7 bases, the J end by 3 bases, with 13 bases between. This CDR3 comprises 14 residues. The germline V gene has CDR1 MRHNA and CDR2 SNTAGT.

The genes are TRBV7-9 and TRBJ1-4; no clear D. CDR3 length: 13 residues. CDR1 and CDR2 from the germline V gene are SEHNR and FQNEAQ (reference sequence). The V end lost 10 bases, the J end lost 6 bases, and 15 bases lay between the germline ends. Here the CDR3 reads CATHTEPDEKLFF. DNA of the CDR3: TGTGCCACCCATACAGAGCCCGATGAAAAACTGTTTTTT. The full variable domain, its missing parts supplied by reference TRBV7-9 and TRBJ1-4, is DTGVSQNPRHKITKRGQNVTFRCDPISEHNRLYWYRQTLGQGPEFLTYFQNEAQLEKSRLLSDRFSAERPKGSFSTLEIQRTEQGDSAMYLCATHTEPDEKLFFGSGTQLSVL.

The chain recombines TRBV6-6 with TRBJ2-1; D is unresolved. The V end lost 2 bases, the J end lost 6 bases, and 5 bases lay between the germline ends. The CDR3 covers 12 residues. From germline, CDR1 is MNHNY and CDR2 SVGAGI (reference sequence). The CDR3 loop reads CASSYVSNEQFF. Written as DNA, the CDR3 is TGTGCCAGCAGTTACGTGAGCAATGAGCAGTTCTTC.

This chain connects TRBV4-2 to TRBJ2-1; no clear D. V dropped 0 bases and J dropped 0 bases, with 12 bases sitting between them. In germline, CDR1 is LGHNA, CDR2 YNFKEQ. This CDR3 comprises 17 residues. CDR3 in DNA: TGTGCCAGCAGCCAAGAGAATAGCCGGAGCTCCTACAATGAGCAGTTCTTC. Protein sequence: CASSQENSRSSYNEQFF.